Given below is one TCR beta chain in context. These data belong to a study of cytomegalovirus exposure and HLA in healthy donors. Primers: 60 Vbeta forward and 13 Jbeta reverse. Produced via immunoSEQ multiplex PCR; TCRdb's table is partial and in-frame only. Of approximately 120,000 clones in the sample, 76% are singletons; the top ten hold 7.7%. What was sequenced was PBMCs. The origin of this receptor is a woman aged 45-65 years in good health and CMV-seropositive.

This CDR3 reads CASSWGDGAGAADEQFF. The CDR3 nucleotides are TGTGCCAGCAGCTGGGGTGATGGAGCGGGAGCAGCCGATGAGCAGTTCTTC. This chain connects TRBV5-6 to TRBJ2-1; 8 positions agree with TRBD2. Germline lookup yields CDR1 SGHDT and CDR2 YYEEEE. With 3 bases clipped from V and 8 bases from J, the junction kept 16 bases outside the gene matches. The CDR3 totals 17 residues. Together with reference TRBV5-6 and TRBJ2-1, the CDR3 gives the full variable domain: DAGVTQSPTHLIKTRGQQVTLRCSPKSGHDTVSWYQQALGQGPQFIFQYYEEEERQRGNFPDRFSGHQFPNYSSELNVNALLLGDSALYLCASSWGDGAGAADEQFFGPGTRLTVL.